This entry lists 17 T cell receptor beta chains sequenced from one sample in a study of CD8 T cells in Susac syndrome. With random hexamers, 0.5 to 1 ug RNA was reverse transcribed. Each CDR3 protein gets one entry after TCRdb re-called the immunoSEQ multiplex PCR reads with MiXCR. The table has approximately 210,000 distinct CDR3 sequences, approximately 94% seen once. The sequenced material came from CD4+ T cells from PBMCs. The source of these receptors is a human donor with Susac syndrome.

The rearrangement links TRBV4-1 to TRBJ2-6; perhaps TRBD2 as D (5 bases). Germline values: CDR1 MGHRA, CDR2 YSYEKL. The ends were cut back, 6 bases at V and 1 base at J, with 16 bases in the middle. The CDR3 covers 17 residues. DNA of the CDR3: TGCGCCAGCAGTATGACTCCGGGGTTTTCTGGGGCCAACGTCCTGACTTTC. It is translated as CASSMTPGFSGANVLTF.

This chain connects TRBV27 to TRBJ2-3; perhaps TRBD1 as D (6 bases). CDR1 and CDR2 from the germline V gene are MNHEY and SMNVEV (reference sequence). Trimming took 2 bases from V and 4 from J, leaving 16 bases between them. This CDR3 region has 16 residues. CDR3 DNA: TGTGCCAGCAGTTTAATCACAGGGAATGGCCCAGATACGCAGTATTTT. Protein product: CASSLITGNGPDTQYF.

The gene calls are TRBV10-3 and TRBJ1-6; D not certain. Trimming shortened V by 10 bases and J by 7 bases, and 11 bases separated the two germline ends. CDR3 size: 12 residues. Germline CDR1 reads ENHRY; CDR2 reads SYGVKD. The CDR3 loop is CANGPTNSPLHF. The CDR3 nucleotides are TGTGCCAATGGACCGACCAATTCACCCCTCCACTTT.

The chain links TRBV27 to TRBJ1-5, with unresolved D. This CDR3 has 15 residues. Deletions cut 2 bases from V and 2 bases from J, with 10 bases between. Per the germline V gene, CDR1 is MNHEY and CDR2 is SMNVEV (reference sequence). The CDR3 reads CASSLKSVGNQPQHF. The DNA of the CDR3 is TGTGCCAGCAGTTTAAAGTCCGTGGGCAATCAGCCCCAGCATTTT.

V is TRBV27 and J is TRBJ1-1; 8 bases fit TRBD1. CDR1 MNHEY and CDR2 SMNVEV come from the germline V gene (reference sequence). Losses at the gene ends were 5 bases for V and 0 bases for J; bases not matched to a gene: 14. The CDR3 spans 18 residues. CDR3 protein: CASSTLTGAEGLNTEAFF. CDR3 nucleotide sequence: TGTGCCAGCAGTACGCTGACAGGGGCTGAGGGGTTGAACACTGAAGCTTTCTTT.

The chain employs TRBV28 and TRBJ1-1; TRBD1 might be the D (5 bases). Germline CDR1 and CDR2: MDHEN and SYDVKM. This CDR3 is 11 amino acids long. Trimming shortened V by 9 bases and J by 5 bases, and 10 bases separated the two germline ends. The CDR3 loop is CARRGGTEAFF. CDR3 DNA: TGTGCCAGACGTGGGGGAACTGAAGCTTTCTTT. Filled out from reference TRBV28 and TRBJ1-1, the complete variable domain reads DVKVTQSSRYLVKRTGEKVFLECVQDMDHENMFWYRQDPGLGLRLIYFSYDVKMKEKGDIPEGYSVSREKKERFSLILESASTNQTSMYLCARRGGTEAFFGQGTRLTVV.

This chain connects TRBV12-3 or TRBV12-4 to TRBJ2-5, with 9 bases identical to TRBD1. V lost 3 bases to trimming and J lost 2 bases; unmatched junction nucleotides: 7. The CDR3 length is 16 residues. This CDR3 reads CASSLGTGKVQETQYF. In DNA, the CDR3 is TGTGCCAGCAGTTTGGGGACAGGGAAAGTTCAAGAGACCCAGTACTTC.

The chain is built from TRBV7-8 and TRBJ1-2; 10 positions match TRBD1. Losses at the gene ends were 5 bases for V and 8 bases for J; bases not matched to a gene: 5. Per germline, CDR1 SGHVS and CDR2 FQNEAQ. The CDR3 runs to 13 residues. CDR3 sequence reads: CASSQTGGLGYTF. In DNA, the CDR3 is TGTGCCAGCAGCCAGACAGGGGGCCTCGGCTACACCTTC.

The CDR3 DNA reads as TGCAGCGCACGCGACAGTCCACTGAACACTGAAGCTTTCTTT. Translating it yields CSARDSPLNTEAFF. V and J are TRBV29-1 and TRBJ1-1, with D tentatively TRBD1 (5 bases). The CDR3 loop spans 14 amino acids. CDR1 is SQVTM, CDR2 ANQGSEA, per germline. V lost 7 bases to trimming and J lost 0 bases, with 15 bases between them.

This clonotype was detected once. The chain uses TRBV15 and TRBJ1-2; 8 bases line up with TRBD1. V trimming: 0 bases; J trimming: 8 bases; junction bases outside the gene matches: 8. The CDR3 loop spans 15 amino acids. Germline V gives CDR1 LNHNV, CDR2 YYDKDF (reference sequence). CDR3 nucleotides: TGTGCCACCAGCAGAGAGTGGCAGGGGGCGCGGGGCTACACCTTC. As protein: CATSREWQGARGYTF.

This clonotype was detected only a few times. The rearrangement links TRBV28 to TRBJ2-6; D is uncertain. CDR1 and CDR2 from the germline V gene are MDHEN and SYDVKM. V was cut by 5 bases and J by 0 bases, with 5 bases left in between. The CDR3 has 14 residues. CDR3: CASSRASGANVLTF. As DNA, the CDR3 is TGTGCCAGCAGTCGCGCCTCTGGGGCCAACGTCCTGACTTTC. Full variable domain (remainder filled in from reference TRBV28 and TRBJ2-6): DVKVTQSSRYLVKRTGEKVFLECVQDMDHENMFWYRQDPGLGLRLIYFSYDVKMKEKGDIPEGYSVSREKKERFSLILESASTNQTSMYLCASSRASGANVLTFGAGSRLTVL.

This clonotype was seen only once. V is TRBV4-2 and J is TRBJ1-2; D possibly corresponds to TRBD1 (6 bases). The germline CDR1 and CDR2 sequences are LGHNA and YNFKEQ. CDR3 length equals 19 residues. Trimming stripped 1 base from V and 2 bases from J, with 23 bases between. CDR3 sequence: CASSQGGAGTPGSNYGYTF. CDR3 DNA sequence: TGTGCCAGCAGCCAAGGGGGGGCCGGGACTCCGGGATCCAACTATGGCTACACCTTC.

The chain is built from TRBV30 and TRBJ1-1; D is undetermined. The CDR3 covers 13 residues. Germline V gene lookup returns CDR1 GTSNPN and CDR2 SVGIG (reference sequence). V shed 2 bases and J shed 2 bases, with 9 bases lying between them. The CDR3 is CAWSPDRNTEAFF. CDR3 DNA sequence: TGTGCCTGGAGTCCTGACCGAAACACTGAAGCTTTCTTT. Full variable domain (remainder filled in from reference TRBV30 and TRBJ1-1): SQTIHQWPATLVQPVGSPLSLECTVEGTSNPNLYWYRQAAGRGLQLLFYSVGIGQISSEVPQNLSASRPQDRQFILSSKKLLLSDSGFYLCAWSPDRNTEAFFGQGTRLTVV.

The rearrangement links TRBV20-1 to TRBJ1-6; 8 bases align to TRBD1. The CDR3 sequence is 13 residues long. The J segment lost 6 bases and the V segment lost 5 bases, leaving 3 bases of the junction unmatched. Germline V gene lookup returns CDR1 DFQATT and CDR2 SNEGSKA (reference sequence). CDR3 DNA: TGCAGTGCTGTGGGACAGGTTAATTCACCCCTCCACTTT. This encodes CSAVGQVNSPLHF.

This clonotype was recorded only once. This chain joins TRBV20-1 and TRBJ1-5, with D perhaps TRBD1 (5 bases). Germline V gene sequence: CDR1 DFQATT, CDR2 SNEGSKA (reference sequence). There are 15 residues in the CDR3. Trimming shortened V by 4 bases and J by 0 bases, and 13 bases separated the two germline ends. CDR3 DNA: TGCAGTGCTAAGACAGCTCTTTATAGCAATCAGCCCCAGCATTTT. Protein product: CSAKTALYSNQPQHF.

V gene TRBV11-2 combines with J gene TRBJ1-1, with a tentative D call TRBD1 (5 bases). V shed 2 bases and J shed 3 bases, with 16 bases lying between them. Germline V lookup: CDR1 SGHAT, CDR2 FQNNGV. The CDR3 runs to 16 residues. The chain's CDR3 is CASSLSQPWGDTEAFF. The CDR3 region has the DNA TGTGCCAGCAGCTTATCCCAGCCTTGGGGGGACACTGAAGCTTTCTTT.

The genes are TRBV30 and TRBJ1-2; the D gene is possibly TRBD1 (5 bases). CDR1 and CDR2 (germline): GTSNPN, SVGIG (reference sequence). The CDR3 runs to 14 residues. Trimming left V 2 bases short and J 3 bases short, with 13 bases between. The CDR3: CAWSPTDTHYGYTF. The CDR3 nucleotides read TGTGCCTGGAGTCCTACGGACACGCACTATGGCTACACCTTC.